Below, 21 T cell receptor beta chains from the same sample are listed, as sequenced in a study of cytomegalovirus exposure and HLA in healthy donors. The PCR contained 60 Vbeta and 13 Jbeta primers. The table came from immunoSEQ multiplex PCR; TCRdb's copy has only in-frame clones and leaves some out. The data show some 250,000 clones, with 82% seen just once and 5% to 6% held by the top ten. Material: PBMCs. The receptors were gathered from a woman aged 35 to 49 in good health and CMV-seropositive.

The V gene is TRBV4-1, the J gene TRBJ2-7; a possible D gene is TRBD2 (5 bases). This CDR3 contains 15 residues. The germline gives CDR1 MGHRA, CDR2 YSYEKL. V was trimmed by 1 base and J by 6 bases, leaving 16 bases between them. Here the CDR3 reads CASSQGYGRGGEQYF. CDR3 DNA sequence: TGCGCCAGCAGCCAAGGTTATGGGCGCGGAGGCGAGCAGTACTTC.

This chain links TRBV4-3 with TRBJ2-7; D remains unclear. In germline, CDR1 is LGHNA, CDR2 YSLEER. With 1 base removed from V and 2 bases from J, the gap between germline ends came to 12 bases. CDR3 size: 15 residues. In DNA form, the CDR3 reads TGCGCCAGCAGCCAAGGGGCCTCATACCCCTACGAGCAGTACTTC. Residues: CASSQGASYPYEQYF.

The chain links TRBV5-4 to TRBJ1-1; 7 bases agree with TRBD1. Trimming cost V 5 bases and J 4 bases; bases outside gene matches: 5. The CDR3 runs 13 residues. Germline V gene data show CDR1 as SGHNT and CDR2 as YYREEE (reference sequence). CDR3: CASRLTGSTEAFF. The CDR3 DNA reads as TGTGCCAGCAGATTGACAGGGAGCACTGAAGCTTTCTTT.

V gene TRBV15 combines with J gene TRBJ1-2; TRBD1 matches 8 bases. Trimming removed 0 bases from V and 5 bases from J; junction bases left unmatched: 5. Germline CDR1 is LNHNV and CDR2 is YYDKDF (reference sequence). The CDR3 covers 15 residues. Here the CDR3 reads CATSRDQRTGYGYTF. In DNA, the CDR3 is TGTGCCACCAGCAGAGATCAAAGGACAGGGTATGGCTACACCTTC.

The chain is built from TRBV10-3 and TRBJ1-3, with TRBD1 matching 9 bases. V lost 2 bases, J lost 0 bases, and 5 bases stayed unmatched. In germline, CDR1 is ENHRY, CDR2 SYGVKD. The CDR3 contains 17 residues. CDR3 bases: TGTGCCATCAGTGAGAGGGACAGGGCCGTCTCTGGAAACACCATATATTTT. Translation: CAISERDRAVSGNTIYF.

The chain combines TRBV4-3 with TRBJ1-1; D call uncertain. Germline-derived CDR1 and CDR2 are LGHNA and YSLEER. V shed 3 bases and J shed 4 bases, with 15 bases lying between them. This CDR3 comprises 15 residues. The CDR3 sequence: CASSQAGVPGTEAFF. The DNA of the CDR3 is TGCGCCAGCAGCCAGGCCGGGGTCCCGGGCACTGAAGCTTTCTTT.

Comment on this clone: The sample has other DNA sequences that encode this CDR3 too. The chain employs TRBV5-1 and TRBJ2-7; TRBD2 might be the D (5 bases). The CDR3 has 12 residues. The V end lost 4 bases, the J end lost 6 bases, and 11 bases lay between the germline ends. Per germline, CDR1 SGHRS and CDR2 YFSETQ. The CDR3 DNA follows: TGCGCCAGCAGCCTCCTCGGAGGCGAGCAGTACTTC. It yields the protein CASSLLGGEQYF.

V and J are TRBV6-5 and TRBJ1-3; D not resolved. Germline CDR1 reads MNHEY; CDR2 reads SVGAGI. Trimming took 6 bases from V and 7 from J, leaving 19 bases between them. This CDR3 spans 15 amino acids. DNA for the CDR3: TGTGCCAGCAGCGTGGCCGCGGGATTTAGTAACACCATATATTTT. Its translation is CASSVAAGFSNTIYF.

Only one count was recorded for this clone. The CDR3 DNA reads as TGTGCCAGCCGCGGGGGAGCGGCCACCGGGGAGCTGTTTTTT. Residues: CASRGGAATGELFF. The V gene is TRBV6-1, the J gene TRBJ2-2; TRBD2 aligns across 7 bases. The V gene end was trimmed by 8 bases and the J gene end by 4 bases; junction bases not matched to a gene: 7. The germline CDR1 and CDR2 sequences are MNHNS and SASEGT. The CDR3 has 14 amino acids.

The chain has TRBV30 and TRBJ1-2, with D maybe TRBD1 (6 bases). Germline-derived CDR1 and CDR2 are GTSNPN and SVGIG (reference sequence). V lost 0 bases, J lost 2 bases, and 13 bases lay in between. The CDR3 extends over 15 amino acids. This chain's CDR3 is CAWSVQGRFNYGYTF. CDR3 nucleotides: TGTGCCTGGAGTGTACAGGGAAGGTTCAACTATGGCTACACCTTC.

V and J are TRBV30 and TRBJ1-2, with 9 nucleotides matching TRBD1. The germline V gene has CDR1 GTSNPN and CDR2 SVGIG (reference sequence). Trimming took 6 bases from V and 3 from J; bases not matched to a gene: 11. The length of the CDR3 is 15 residues. In nucleotides, the CDR3 is TGTGCCTGCCCCCTCTGGGACAGGGTAGACTATGGCTACACCTTC. This gives the protein CACPLWDRVDYGYTF.

The chain is built from TRBV30 and TRBJ1-3; D is undetermined. V was cut by 5 bases and J by 4 bases, with 6 bases left in between. The CDR3 has 11 amino acids. The germline CDR1 and CDR2 sequences are GTSNPN and SVGIG (reference sequence). CDR3 DNA sequence: TGTGCCTGGGGCTCCGGAAACACCATATATTTT. It yields the protein CAWGSGNTIYF.

The V and J genes are TRBV30 and TRBJ2-2; TRBD1 might be the D (5 bases). The CDR3 loop spans 13 amino acids. Trimming left V 3 bases short and J 6 bases short, with 11 bases between. CDR1 is GTSNPN, CDR2 SVGIG, per germline (reference sequence). In DNA form, the CDR3 reads TGTGCCTGGAGAGCAGGGTTCGCCGGGGAGCTGTTTTTT. Amino acids: CAWRAGFAGELFF.

This clone was found a few times. This CDR3 is also generated by other DNA sequences in the sample. The chain has TRBV9 and TRBJ1-4; a possible D gene is TRBD1 (5 bases). Germline V gene sequence: CDR1 SGDLS, CDR2 YYNGEE. This CDR3 has 14 amino acids. V dropped 2 bases and J dropped 5 bases, with 10 bases sitting between them. CDR3 protein: CASSVGGANEKLFF. The CDR3 region has the DNA TGTGCCAGCAGCGTGGGAGGGGCCAATGAAAAACTGTTTTTT.

J is TRBJ2-5 and V is TRBV6-5; 8 bases align to TRBD1. This CDR3 contains 12 residues. V lost 2 bases to trimming and J lost 7 bases; unmatched junction nucleotides: 0. The germline V gene has CDR1 MNHEY and CDR2 SVGAGI. The DNA for the CDR3 is TGTGCCAGCAGTTACGGGACAGGGACCCAGTACTTC. Protein: CASSYGTGTQYF.

The V call is TRBV5-1, the J call TRBJ2-2; TRBD2 is a possible D gene (6 bases). CDR3 length equals 12 residues. Trimming stripped 2 bases from V and 10 bases from J, with 9 bases between. Germline CDR1 reads SGHRS; CDR2 reads YFSETQ. The CDR3 DNA follows: TGCGCCAGCAGCTTAAGCGGGCAGGAGCTGTTTTTT. Protein: CASSLSGQELFF.

V is TRBV11-1 and J is TRBJ1-1, with D perhaps matching TRBD1 (6 bases). The V gene lost 3 bases and the J gene lost 3 bases, with 17 bases spanning the gap. Germline CDR1 and CDR2: SGHAT and FQDESV (reference sequence). The CDR3 contains 16 residues. The CDR3 spells CASSFGGWGLDTEAFF. CDR3 bases: TGTGCCAGCAGCTTCGGCGGATGGGGGCTCGACACTGAAGCTTTCTTT. The whole variable domain, filled in from reference TRBV11-1 and TRBJ1-1, reads EAEVAQSPRYKITEKSQAVAFWCDPISGHATLYWYRQILGQGPELLVQFQDESVVDDSQLPKDRFSAERLKGVDSTLKIQPAELGDSAMYLCASSFGGWGLDTEAFFGQGTRLTVV.

This clone was detected once. The rearrangement uses TRBV14 and TRBJ2-6; the D gene is possibly TRBD1 (5 bases). The V gene lost 2 bases and the J gene lost 1 base, with 6 bases spanning the gap. This CDR3 is 15 amino acids long. Per germline, CDR1 SGHDN and CDR2 FVKESK. The CDR3 here is CASSQRQSGANVLTF. CDR3 DNA sequence: TGTGCCAGCAGCCAAAGACAGTCTGGGGCCAACGTCCTGACTTTC.

The chain is built from TRBV18 and TRBJ2-5; 7 bases align to TRBD2. The V segment lost 3 bases and the J segment 1 base; nucleotides outside the gene matches: 2. This CDR3 is 14 amino acids long. Germline V gene sequence: CDR1 KGHSH, CDR2 LQKENI. The chain's CDR3 is CASSPGLVQETQYF. The CDR3 DNA reads TGTGCCAGCTCACCTGGACTAGTCCAAGAGACCCAGTACTTC.

This clone has more than one count but fewer than ten. In DNA form, the CDR3 reads TGTGCCTGGAGTGGGCCTTGGGGCCGAGAATTATACACAGATACGCAGTATTTT. Its translation: CAWSGPWGRELYTDTQYF. This chain uses TRBV30 with TRBJ2-3; D is possibly TRBD1 (5 bases). Trimming left V 1 base short and J 2 bases short, with 22 bases between. This CDR3 has 18 amino acids. The germline gives CDR1 GTSNPN, CDR2 SVGIG (reference sequence).

This chain uses TRBV7-9 with TRBJ2-2; D gene uncertain. This CDR3 comprises 16 residues. The V end lost 1 base, the J end lost 0 bases, and 9 bases lay between the germline ends. Germline CDR1 is SEHNR and CDR2 is FQNEAQ (reference sequence). The CDR3 bases are TGTGCCAGCAGCTTAGGTCCGGTAACGAACACCGGGGAGCTGTTTTTT. Protein sequence: CASSLGPVTNTGELFF. Using reference TRBV7-9 and TRBJ2-2 for the parts outside the CDR3, the full variable domain is DTGVSQNPRHKITKRGQNVTFRCDPISEHNRLYWYRQTLGQGPEFLTYFQNEAQLEKSRLLSDRFSAERPKGSFSTLEIQRTEQGDSAMYLCASSLGPVTNTGELFFGEGSRLTVL.